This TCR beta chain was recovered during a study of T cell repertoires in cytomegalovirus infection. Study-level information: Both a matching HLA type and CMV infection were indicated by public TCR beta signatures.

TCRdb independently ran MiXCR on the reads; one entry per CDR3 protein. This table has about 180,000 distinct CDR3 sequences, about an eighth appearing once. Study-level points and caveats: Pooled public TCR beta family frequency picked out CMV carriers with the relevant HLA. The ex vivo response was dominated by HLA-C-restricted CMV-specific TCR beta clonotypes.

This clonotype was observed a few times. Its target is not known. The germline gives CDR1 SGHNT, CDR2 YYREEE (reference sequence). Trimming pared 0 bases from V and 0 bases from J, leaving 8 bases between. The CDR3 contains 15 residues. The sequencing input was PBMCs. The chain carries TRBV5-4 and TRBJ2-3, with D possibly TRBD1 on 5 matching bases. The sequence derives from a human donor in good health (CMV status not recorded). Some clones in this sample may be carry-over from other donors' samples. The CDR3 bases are TGTGCCAGCAGCTTGGGACAGACTAGCACAGATACGCAGTATTTT. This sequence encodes CASSLGQTSTDTQYF.